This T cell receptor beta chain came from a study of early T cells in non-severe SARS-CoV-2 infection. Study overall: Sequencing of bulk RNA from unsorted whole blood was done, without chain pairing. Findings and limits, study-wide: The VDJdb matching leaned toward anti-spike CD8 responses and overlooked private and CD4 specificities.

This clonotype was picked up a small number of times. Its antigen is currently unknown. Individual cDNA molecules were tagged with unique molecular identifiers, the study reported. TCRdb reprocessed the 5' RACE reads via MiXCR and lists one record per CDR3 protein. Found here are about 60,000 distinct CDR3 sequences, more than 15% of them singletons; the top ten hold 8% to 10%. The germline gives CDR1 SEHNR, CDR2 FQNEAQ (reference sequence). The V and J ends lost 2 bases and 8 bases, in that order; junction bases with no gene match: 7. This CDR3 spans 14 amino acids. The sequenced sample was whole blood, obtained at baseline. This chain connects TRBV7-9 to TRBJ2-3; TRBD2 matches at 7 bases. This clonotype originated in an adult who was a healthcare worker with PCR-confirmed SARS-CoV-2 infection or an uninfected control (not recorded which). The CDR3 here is CASSLQAGQGTQYF. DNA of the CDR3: TGTGCCAGCAGCTTACAAGCGGGGCAGGGTACGCAGTATTTT.